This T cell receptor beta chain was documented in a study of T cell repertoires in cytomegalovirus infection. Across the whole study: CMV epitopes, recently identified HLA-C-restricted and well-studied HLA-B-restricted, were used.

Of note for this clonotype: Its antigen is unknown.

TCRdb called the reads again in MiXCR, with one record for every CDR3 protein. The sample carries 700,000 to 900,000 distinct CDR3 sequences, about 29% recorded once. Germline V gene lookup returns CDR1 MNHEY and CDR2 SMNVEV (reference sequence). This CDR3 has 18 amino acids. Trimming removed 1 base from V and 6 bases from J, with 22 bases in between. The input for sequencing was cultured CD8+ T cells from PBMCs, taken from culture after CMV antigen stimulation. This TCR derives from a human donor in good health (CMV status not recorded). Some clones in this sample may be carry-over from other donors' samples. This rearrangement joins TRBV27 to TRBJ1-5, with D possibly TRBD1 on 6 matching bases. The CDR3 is CASSLYIPVGGRGQPQHF. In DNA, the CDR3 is TGTGCCAGCAGTTTATATATCCCCGTGGGGGGGCGAGGTCAGCCCCAGCATTTT.